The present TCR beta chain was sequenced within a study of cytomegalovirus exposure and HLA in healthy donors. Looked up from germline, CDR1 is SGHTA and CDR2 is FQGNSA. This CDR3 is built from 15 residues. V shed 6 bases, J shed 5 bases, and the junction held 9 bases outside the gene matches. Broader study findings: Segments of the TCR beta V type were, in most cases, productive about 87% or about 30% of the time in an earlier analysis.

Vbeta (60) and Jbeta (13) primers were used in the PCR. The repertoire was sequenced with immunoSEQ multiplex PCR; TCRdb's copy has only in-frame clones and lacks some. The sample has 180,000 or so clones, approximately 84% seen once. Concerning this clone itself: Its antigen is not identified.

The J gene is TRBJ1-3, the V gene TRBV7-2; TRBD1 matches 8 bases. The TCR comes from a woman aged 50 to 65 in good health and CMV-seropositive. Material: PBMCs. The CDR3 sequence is CASSLRTGGRNTIYF. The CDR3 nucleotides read TGTGCCAGCAGTCTTAGAACAGGGGGACGAAACACCATATATTTT.